The 21 T cell receptor beta chains below come from one sample, sequenced in a study of cytomegalovirus exposure and HLA in healthy donors. Primers for the PCR totalled 60 Vbeta and 13 Jbeta. The repertoire was sequenced with immunoSEQ multiplex PCR; TCRdb's copy has only in-frame clones and lacks some. The data show some 170,000 clones, approximately 79% seen once. Sequenced input: PBMCs. These receptors came from a man aged 60 to 75 in good health and CMV-seronegative.

V usage is TRBV4-1 and J usage is TRBJ2-3; 7 nucleotides match TRBD2. The CDR3 spans 18 residues. Trimming cost V 1 base and J 2 bases; bases outside gene matches: 12. Germline CDR1 MGHRA, CDR2 YSYEKL. Written as DNA, the CDR3 is TGCGCCAGCAGCCAAGGCCCCCTGGGGCGGGGGAACACAGATACGCAGTATTTT. Translating gives CASSQGPLGRGNTDTQYF.

This sequence joins TRBV5-1 and TRBJ2-3; 8 bases are shared with TRBD1. There are 15 residues in the CDR3. Germline trimming cut 5 bases from V and 0 bases from J; bases unmatched to any gene: 5. The germline gives CDR1 SGHRS, CDR2 YFSETQ. The CDR3 nucleotides are TGCGCCAGCAGTGACAGGGGCGGGAGCACAGATACGCAGTATTTT. Translated, it gives CASSDRGGSTDTQYF.

This clone was detected only a few times. Other DNA sequences of this sample code for an identical CDR3. The V call is TRBV27, the J call TRBJ2-7, with 10 bases aligning to TRBD2. The J segment lost 4 bases and the V segment lost 3 bases, leaving 3 bases of the junction unmatched. The CDR3 totals 14 residues. CDR1 is MNHEY and CDR2 is SMNVEV in the germline V gene (reference sequence). CDR3 in amino acids: CASSFSSGSYEQYF. For the CDR3, the DNA is TGTGCCAGCAGTTTTTCTAGCGGGAGTTACGAGCAGTACTTC.

This clone was found a few times. The rearrangement uses TRBV2 and TRBJ1-2; the match to TRBD1 covers 8 bases. The CDR3 is made up of 13 amino acids. Germline V gene sequence: CDR1 SNHLY, CDR2 FYNNEI. V was pared by 6 bases and J by 5 bases, with 5 bases of the junction left unmatched. The CDR3 nucleotides read TGTGCCAGCAGGAGACAGGGGTCATATGGCTACACCTTC. Protein sequence: CASRRQGSYGYTF.

The chain is built from TRBV30 and TRBJ2-5, with 11 positions matching TRBD1. This CDR3 contains 15 residues. CDR1 and CDR2 from the germline V gene are GTSNPN and SVGIG (reference sequence). The V gene end was trimmed by 5 bases and the J gene end by 2 bases; junction bases not matched to a gene: 7. The CDR3: CAWGPGTGGQETQYF. CDR3 DNA: TGTGCCTGGGGTCCCGGGACAGGGGGACAAGAGACCCAGTACTTC.

The chain has TRBV5-1 and TRBJ2-2; the match to TRBD2 covers 8 bases. The germline V gene encodes CDR1 SGHRS and CDR2 YFSETQ. This CDR3 is built from 16 residues. Trimming took 2 bases from V and 4 from J; bases not matched to a gene: 7. CDR3 in DNA: TGCGCCAGCAGCTTTCAGGCTAGCGGGCCCACCGGGGAGCTGTTTTTT. This gives the protein CASSFQASGPTGELFF. The whole variable domain, filled in from reference TRBV5-1 and TRBJ2-2, reads KAGVTQTPRYLIKTRGQQVTLSCSPISGHRSVSWYQQTPGQGLQFLFEYFSETQRNKGNFPGRFSGRQFSNSRSEMNVSTLELGDSALYLCASSFQASGPTGELFFGEGSRLTVL.

This chain joins TRBV7-3 and TRBJ2-5, with D possibly matching TRBD2 (6 bases). Trimming pared 2 bases from V and 5 bases from J, leaving 15 bases between. This CDR3 has 15 amino acids. Germline V gene lookup returns CDR1 SGHTA and CDR2 FQGTGA. The CDR3 sequence is CASSLRRGGVETQYF. The CDR3 region has the DNA TGTGCCAGCAGCTTACGGAGGGGCGGGGTCGAGACCCAGTACTTC.

The chain employs TRBV10-3 and TRBJ2-3, with 8 bases aligning to TRBD1. This CDR3 contains 15 residues. V lost 5 bases, J lost 0 bases, and 4 bases stayed unmatched. Germline V gene sequence: CDR1 ENHRY, CDR2 SYGVKD. This chain's CDR3 is CAISTRTGSTDTQYF. Here the CDR3 DNA reads TGTGCCATCAGTACCCGGACAGGGAGCACAGATACGCAGTATTTT.

This clone was seen once. This chain links TRBV6-1 with TRBJ2-3; the D gene is possibly TRBD2 (5 bases). The CDR3 totals 18 residues. Germline CDR1 reads MNHNS; CDR2 reads SASEGT. The V end lost 2 bases, the J end lost 4 bases, and 22 bases lay between the germline ends. In DNA form, the CDR3 reads TGTGCCAGCAGTGAAACGCCGCGGGCTTTCTTTATTCCAGATACGCAGTATTTT. Its protein is CASSETPRAFFIPDTQYF.

A single count supports this clone. V and J are TRBV6-5 and TRBJ2-7, with 7 nucleotides matching TRBD1. This CDR3 is built from 15 residues. Looked up from germline, CDR1 is MNHEY and CDR2 is SVGAGI. V trimming: 5 bases; J trimming: 0 bases; junction bases outside the gene matches: 7. The DNA for the CDR3 is TGTGCCAGCAGTACCCTGGGACAGTCCTCCTACGAGCAGTACTTC. Amino acids: CASSTLGQSSYEQYF.

The chain employs TRBV29-1 and TRBJ2-2, with 8 bases fitting TRBD1. The V segment lost 4 bases and the J segment 8 bases; nucleotides outside the gene matches: 9. From germline, CDR1 is SQVTM and CDR2 ANQGSEA. The CDR3 length is 14 residues. The CDR3 sequence is CSVVQGASSGELFF. The CDR3 nucleotides read TGCAGCGTTGTCCAGGGGGCATCGTCGGGGGAGCTGTTTTTT.

On this clone itself: This sample includes further DNA sequences coding for the same CDR3. The V and J genes are TRBV9 and TRBJ1-1, with D possibly TRBD1 on 5 matching bases. V was trimmed by 5 bases and J by 3 bases, leaving 11 bases between them. The CDR3 has 13 residues. Germline CDR1 and CDR2: SGDLS and YYNGEE. DNA of the CDR3: TGTGCCAGCAGTCAGGGCGGCGACACTGAAGCTTTCTTT. Its protein product is CASSQGGDTEAFF.

This chain links TRBV7-9 with TRBJ1-5, with 8 positions matching TRBD1. The junction had 5 bases not matched to a gene; V was cut back by 5 bases and J by 2 bases. Germline-derived CDR1 and CDR2 are SEHNR and FQNEAQ (reference sequence). The length of the CDR3 is 15 residues. CDR3 amino acids: CASSKDRVGNQPQHF. As DNA, the CDR3 is TGTGCCAGCAGCAAGGACAGGGTCGGCAATCAGCCCCAGCATTTT.

The chain has TRBV19 and TRBJ2-3, with D tentatively TRBD1 (6 bases). The CDR3 has 16 amino acids. The V gene lost 5 bases and the J gene lost 4 bases, with 19 bases spanning the gap. Germline V gives CDR1 LNHDA, CDR2 SQIVND (reference sequence). The CDR3 loop reads CASSPQRDIHADTQYF. The CDR3 DNA follows: TGTGCCAGTAGTCCCCAGAGGGACATACATGCAGATACGCAGTATTTT.

The V and J genes are TRBV2 and TRBJ2-3; TRBD1 agrees at 9 bases. With 4 bases clipped from V and 11 bases from J, the junction kept 10 bases outside the gene matches. The germline V gene has CDR1 SNHLY and CDR2 FYNNEI. This CDR3 contains 14 residues. The CDR3, as DNA: TGTGCCAGCAGTGTCCCGGGACAGGGTAGTGGGCAGTATTTT. Its protein is CASSVPGQGSGQYF.

The V and J genes are TRBV5-5 and TRBJ2-5, with D maybe TRBD1 (6 bases). V was shortened by 1 base and J by 0 bases, with 7 bases between the two germline ends. The germline gives CDR1 SGHKS, CDR2 YYEKEE (reference sequence). CDR3 length equals 14 residues. The DNA of the CDR3 is TGTGCCAGCAGCTTGCCAGGGGACCAAGAGACCCAGTACTTC. This sequence encodes CASSLPGDQETQYF.

The V and J genes are TRBV28 and TRBJ1-4; TRBD1 aligns across 10 bases. Germline trimming cut 5 bases from V and 8 bases from J; bases unmatched to any gene: 8. CDR3 length equals 15 residues. Per the germline V gene, CDR1 is MDHEN and CDR2 is SYDVKM. The CDR3 nucleotides are TGTGCCAGCAGTCTCTACGGGACAGGGGTCGAAAAACTGTTTTTT. This gives the protein CASSLYGTGVEKLFF.

The chain couples TRBV13 to TRBJ2-5, with 7 bases that match TRBD1. The trim removed 3 bases at V and 2 bases at J, leaving 6 bases unmatched. This CDR3 has 15 residues. Germline V gene sequence: CDR1 PRHDT, CDR2 FYEKMQ (reference sequence). CDR3 amino acids: CASSFLGQYQETQYF. The CDR3 DNA sequence: TGTGCCAGCAGCTTTCTGGGACAGTATCAAGAGACCCAGTACTTC.

The genes are TRBV14 and TRBJ2-1; possible D gene TRBD1, 6 bases. V was shortened by 4 bases and J by 2 bases, with 9 bases between the two germline ends. CDR1 is SGHDN, CDR2 FVKESK, per germline. The CDR3 length is 14 residues. The CDR3 reads CASSRRDTYNEQFF. CDR3 DNA: TGTGCCAGCAGCCGCCGGGACACCTACAATGAGCAGTTCTTC. Drawing the rest from reference TRBV14 and TRBJ2-1, the complete variable domain is EAGVTQFPSHSVIEKGQTVTLRCDPISGHDNLYWYRRVMGKEIKFLLHFVKESKQDESGMPNNRFLAERTGGTYSTLKVQPAELEDSGVYFCASSRRDTYNEQFFGPGTRLTVL.

This clone was counted only a few times. The chain couples TRBV30 to TRBJ2-3; D is perhaps TRBD2 (5 bases). Germline assignment: CDR1 GTSNPN and CDR2 SVGIG (reference sequence). The CDR3 is 15 amino acids. V lost 4 bases to trimming and J lost 0 bases, with 14 bases between them. This CDR3 reads CAWNWGRTSTDTQYF. The CDR3 DNA sequence: TGTGCCTGGAATTGGGGTAGGACTAGCACAGATACGCAGTATTTT.

The chain links TRBV7-2 to TRBJ1-2, with D tentatively TRBD1 (5 bases). Trimming pared 5 bases from V and 0 bases from J, leaving 16 bases between. The CDR3 is made up of 16 amino acids. In germline, CDR1 is SGHTA, CDR2 FQGNSA. This chain's CDR3 is CASSPRGGATNYGYTF. The CDR3 DNA reads as TGTGCCAGCAGCCCGCGGGGGGGTGCTACTAACTATGGCTACACCTTC.